This T cell receptor (beta chain) was retrieved from a study of chemoradiotherapy in HPV16-positive cancers. Study-wide results and limits: For HPV16-positive patients, expanding HPV-responsive T cells associated with longer recurrence-free survival. During treatment, candidate HPV-specific clones and E7-related motifs expanded in tumor.

As concerns this clone: What it binds is unknown.

The CDR3 spans 15 residues. Germline CDR1 MNHEY, CDR2 SVGAGI. The J segment lost 5 bases and the V segment lost 5 bases, leaving 4 bases of the junction unmatched. Repertoires were sampled repeatedly during chemoradiotherapy. Only in-frame clones appear in the TCRdb table, and some are missing; sequencing was by immunoSEQ multiplex PCR. The sample has over 30,000 clones, around three quarters seen once; the top ten hold less than 5%. The TCR originated in a human donor with HPV-associated anogenital cancer. The chain is built from TRBV6-5 and TRBJ2-1, with 12 bases identical to TRBD2. The sequenced sample was blood, obtained from a patient who underwent chemoradiotherapy. The CDR3 here is CASSAGLAGHNEQFF. CDR3 DNA sequence: TGTGCCAGCAGTGCCGGACTAGCGGGACACAATGAGCAGTTCTTC.